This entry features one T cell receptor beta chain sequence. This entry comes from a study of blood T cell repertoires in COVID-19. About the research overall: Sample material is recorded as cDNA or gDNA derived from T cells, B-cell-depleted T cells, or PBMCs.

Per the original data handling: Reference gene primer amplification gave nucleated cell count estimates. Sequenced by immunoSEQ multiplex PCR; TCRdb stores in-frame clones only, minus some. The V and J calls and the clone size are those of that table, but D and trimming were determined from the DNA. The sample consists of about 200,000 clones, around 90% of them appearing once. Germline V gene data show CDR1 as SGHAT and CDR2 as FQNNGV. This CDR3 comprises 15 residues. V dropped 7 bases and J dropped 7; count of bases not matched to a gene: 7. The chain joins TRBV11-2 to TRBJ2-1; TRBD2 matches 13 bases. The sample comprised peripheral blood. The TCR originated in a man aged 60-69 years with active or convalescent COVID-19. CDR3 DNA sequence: TGTGCCAGCAACGGACTAGCGGGGGTTATGAATGAGCAGTTCTTC. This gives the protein CASNGLAGVMNEQFF.